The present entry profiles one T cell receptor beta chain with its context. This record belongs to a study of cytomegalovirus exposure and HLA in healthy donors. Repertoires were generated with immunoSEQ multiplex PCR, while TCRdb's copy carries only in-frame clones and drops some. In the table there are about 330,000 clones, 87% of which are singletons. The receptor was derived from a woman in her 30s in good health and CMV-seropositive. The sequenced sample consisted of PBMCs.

In nucleotides, the CDR3 is TGTGCCAGCAGCTCAGCCTTCGGACATGGTGGGGAGCAGTACTTC. Encoded protein: CASSSAFGHGGEQYF. V gene TRBV7-4 combines with J gene TRBJ2-7; D is perhaps TRBD1 (5 bases). The CDR3 consists of 15 residues. Germline V gene lookup returns CDR1 SGHVT and CDR2 SQSDAQ. The germline V and J ends were trimmed by 4 bases and 7 bases, with 20 bases remaining between them.